These 31 T cell receptor beta chains share one sample of origin, sequenced in a study of T cell changes during pregnancy in multiple sclerosis. Generated by immunoSEQ multiplex PCR, the TCRdb table keeps only in-frame clones and is missing some. The data show around 30,000 clones, 89% seen once. This specimen consisted of CD8+ T cells from peripheral blood mononuclear cells, obtained in the second trimester of pregnancy. The receptors stem from a female donor with multiple sclerosis, enrolled in a pregnancy study.

This chain connects TRBV11-3 to TRBJ2-1; 8 nucleotides match TRBD1. CDR3 length: 14 amino acids. V was clipped by 7 bases and J by 5 bases; unmatched bases: 7. Germline V gene sequence: CDR1 SGHNT, CDR2 YENEEA. CDR3 region: CASTDRGSHNEQFF. The CDR3 DNA is TGTGCCAGCACCGACAGGGGTTCTCACAATGAGCAGTTCTTC. The variable domain in full, completed from reference TRBV11-3 and TRBJ2-1, reads EAGVVQSPRYKIIEKKQPVAFWCNPISGHNTLYWYLQNLGQGPELLIRYENEEAVDDSQLPKDRFSAERLKGVDSTLKIQPAELGDSAVYLCASTDRGSHNEQFFGPGTRLTVL.

The chain uses TRBV5-4 and TRBJ2-3; TRBD2 aligns across 10 bases. CDR3 length: 16 amino acids. Germline V CDR1 and CDR2: SGHNT, YYREEE (reference sequence). V shed 1 base, J shed 4 bases, and the junction held 6 bases outside the gene matches. CDR3 nucleotide sequence: TGTGCCAGCAGCTTGCAGCGGGAGGGCCTCCCAGATACGCAGTATTTT. Amino acids: CASSLQREGLPDTQYF.

The genes are TRBV10-3 and TRBJ2-1, with 9 bases lining up with TRBD1. CDR1 is ENHRY, CDR2 SYGVKD, per germline. The CDR3 covers 17 residues. With 3 bases clipped from V and 8 bases from J, the junction kept 14 bases outside the gene matches. The CDR3 nucleotides are TGTGCCATCAGTGACCCCGGGACAGGGTTAGTTGGCGATGAGCAGTTCTTC. Encoded protein: CAISDPGTGLVGDEQFF.

V and J are TRBV9 and TRBJ2-3; 10 positions agree with TRBD1. V was pared by 3 bases and J by 0 bases, with 7 bases of the junction left unmatched. The CDR3 spans 17 residues. Germline V gene sequence: CDR1 SGDLS, CDR2 YYNGEE. For the CDR3, the DNA is TGTGCCAGCAGCGGAAAGCCGGGACAGGGGAGCACAGATACGCAGTATTTT. This gives the protein CASSGKPGQGSTDTQYF.

This chain joins TRBV7-9 and TRBJ2-1; a weak D match, TRBD2 (6 bases). Germline V lookup: CDR1 SEHNR, CDR2 FQNEAQ (reference sequence). CDR3 length equals 16 residues. Deletions cut 1 base from V and 4 bases from J, with 14 bases between. The CDR3 DNA is TGTGCCAGCAGCTTAGTACTGGGCGGGGCATACAATGAGCAGTTCTTC. Its protein product is CASSLVLGGAYNEQFF.

This clone was observed many times. This chain links TRBV6-4 with TRBJ1-1; D call uncertain. The V and J ends lost 5 bases and 5 bases respectively, with 12 bases between them. The CDR3 consists of 13 residues. Germline V CDR1 and CDR2: MRHNA, SNTAGT. Here the CDR3 reads CASSYGERTEAFF. The CDR3 coding sequence is TGTGCCAGCAGTTATGGGGAGAGGACTGAAGCTTTCTTT.

The CDR3: CASSQLDNSYEQYF. In nucleotides, the CDR3 is TGTGCCAGCAGCCAATTGGACAATTCCTACGAGCAGTACTTC. The chain couples TRBV16 to TRBJ2-7, with D perhaps matching TRBD1 (5 bases). Trimming left V 1 base short and J 1 base short, with 8 bases between. Germline CDR1 and CDR2: KGHSY and FQNENV. CDR3 length: 14 amino acids.

This rearrangement joins TRBV28 to TRBJ1-5; D may be TRBD1 (6 bases). This CDR3 has 14 amino acids. Between the trimmed V and J ends, which lost 4 bases and 3 bases, there was a span of 10 bases. Germline CDR1 reads MDHEN; CDR2 reads SYDVKM. The CDR3 spells CASSSRDNNQPQHF. The CDR3 coding sequence is TGTGCCAGCAGTTCCCGGGACAACAATCAGCCCCAGCATTTT.

By share, this clone counts as medium-sized. The same CDR3 arises from other DNA sequences in this sample as well. The chain employs TRBV4-1 and TRBJ1-6; tentatively, D is TRBD1 (6 bases). V was clipped by 1 base and J by 9 bases, with 10 bases between them. The CDR3 spans 14 residues. Germline assignment: CDR1 MGHRA and CDR2 YSYEKL. The CDR3 DNA reads as TGCGCCAGCAGCCAAGCGGGAGGGGGTTCACCCCTCCACTTT. Translating gives CASSQAGGGSPLHF.

V is TRBV27 and J is TRBJ2-5, with 8 bases that match TRBD2. Germline assignment: CDR1 MNHEY and CDR2 SMNVEV (reference sequence). The V and J ends lost 8 bases and 0 bases, in that order; junction bases with no gene match: 8. This CDR3 is 15 amino acids long. The CDR3 nucleotides are TGTGCCAGCCGCGTTAGCGGGAATTACCAAGAGACCCAGTACTTC. It codes for CASRVSGNYQETQYF.

The chain has TRBV13 and TRBJ2-1; D not resolved. The CDR3 is made up of 14 amino acids. Trimming took off 3 bases at V and 7 bases at J, with 13 bases between the two ends. CDR1 and CDR2 (germline): PRHDT, FYEKMQ (reference sequence). The CDR3 DNA follows: TGTGCCAGCAGCTTTAGTTCGGGTGGAAATGAGCAGTTCTTC. Translating it yields CASSFSSGGNEQFF.

The gene calls are TRBV9 and TRBJ2-3, with 8 bases that match TRBD1. Germline CDR1 SGDLS, CDR2 YYNGEE. The CDR3 contains 16 residues. With 3 bases clipped from V and 4 bases from J, the junction kept 10 bases outside the gene matches. The CDR3 region has the DNA TGTGCCAGCAGCGACCCCGGACAGGGTTTTCCAGATACGCAGTATTTT. This encodes CASSDPGQGFPDTQYF. Using reference TRBV9 and TRBJ2-3 for the parts outside the CDR3, the full variable domain is DSGVTQTPKHLITATGQRVTLRCSPRSGDLSVYWYQQSLDQGLQFLIQYYNGEERAKGNILERFSAQQFPDLHSELNLSSLELGDSALYFCASSDPGQGFPDTQYFGPGTRLTVL.

The V and J genes are TRBV6-6 and TRBJ2-1, with no clear D. The germline gives CDR1 MNHNY, CDR2 SVGAGI (reference sequence). Trimming left V 2 bases short and J 5 bases short, with 4 bases between. The CDR3 runs 12 residues. This chain's CDR3 is CASSYPDNEQFF. CDR3 nucleotides: TGTGCCAGCAGTTACCCGGACAATGAGCAGTTCTTC.

The chain joins TRBV6-6 to TRBJ2-3, with 11 bases matching TRBD2. Looked up from germline, CDR1 is MNHNY and CDR2 is SVGAGI (reference sequence). Trimming removed 6 bases from V and 2 bases from J; junction bases left unmatched: 7. The CDR3 contains 16 residues. The CDR3 bases are TGTGCCAGCAGCCCTCCGGGACTAGCGGTCACAGATACGCAGTATTTT. Protein sequence: CASSPPGLAVTDTQYF.

This clone was observed a few times. This chain uses TRBV28 with TRBJ1-6; TRBD1 might be the D (5 bases). This CDR3 is 11 amino acids long. Trimming took off 7 bases at V and 15 bases at J, with 13 bases between the two ends. CDR1 is MDHEN and CDR2 is SYDVKM in the germline V gene. Written as DNA, the CDR3 is TGTGCCAGCACCATAGGAGGGGACCTCCACTTT. Protein: CASTIGGDLHF. Looking up the rest from reference TRBV28 and TRBJ1-6 gives the full variable domain: DVKVTQSSRYLVKRTGEKVFLECVQDMDHENMFWYRQDPGLGLRLIYFSYDVKMKEKGDIPEGYSVSREKKERFSLILESASTNQTSMYLCASTIGGDLHFGNGTRLTVT.

The genes are TRBV15 and TRBJ2-3; 7 positions agree with TRBD2. The CDR3 is 14 amino acids. V was pared by 5 bases and J by 5 bases, with 7 bases of the junction left unmatched. CDR1 is LNHNV, CDR2 YYDKDF, per germline (reference sequence). CDR3 DNA sequence: TGTGCCACCAGCGTCGAGGGAGGGGTAGATACGCAGTATTTT. This encodes CATSVEGGVDTQYF.

The CDR3 spells CASSEGEGGGDTQYF. The CDR3, as DNA: TGTGCCAGCTCAGAGGGGGAGGGCGGCGGAGATACGCAGTATTTT. This chain connects TRBV6-4 to TRBJ2-3, with a weak D call TRBD2 (7 bases). This CDR3 contains 15 residues. Deletions cut 8 bases from V and 5 bases from J, with 20 bases between. CDR1 and CDR2 (germline): MRHNA, SNTAGT.

The rearrangement joins TRBV2 to TRBJ1-1, with unresolved D. Looked up from germline, CDR1 is SNHLY and CDR2 is FYNNEI. The CDR3 has 12 residues. Deletions cut 8 bases from V and 11 bases from J, with 18 bases between. Here the CDR3 reads CASEWAAPVAFF. The CDR3 DNA reads TGTGCCAGCGAGTGGGCCGCCCCTGTCGCTTTCTTT. Variable domain in full (rest from reference TRBV2 and TRBJ1-1): EPEVTQTPSHQVTQMGQEVILRCVPISNHLYFYWYRQILGQKVEFLVSFYNNEISEKSEIFDDQFSVERPDGSNFTLKIRSTKLEDSAMYFCASEWAAPVAFFGQGTRLTVV.

This clone came up a few times. This chain uses TRBV9 with TRBJ2-1; 9 bases map to TRBD2. This CDR3 contains 15 residues. Germline loops: CDR1 SGDLS, CDR2 YYNGEE. The junction had 7 bases not matched to a gene; V was cut back by 3 bases and J by 6 bases. As DNA, the CDR3 is TGTGCCAGCAGCGGGATGGCGGGGGGGCCCAATGAGCAGTTCTTC. It codes for CASSGMAGGPNEQFF.

This chain joins TRBV27 and TRBJ2-3; 7 bases match TRBD2. Unmatched junction bases numbered 5, after V lost 6 bases and J lost 2 bases. Germline CDR1 MNHEY, CDR2 SMNVEV (reference sequence). The CDR3 is made up of 14 amino acids. The CDR3 nucleotides are TGTGCCAGCAGCCTAGCGGAGCACACAGATACGCAGTATTTT. Translating gives CASSLAEHTDTQYF.

This chain joins TRBV28 and TRBJ2-7, with 9 positions matching TRBD1. The CDR3 extends over 14 amino acids. Germline V lookup: CDR1 MDHEN, CDR2 SYDVKM. J lost 3 bases, V lost 6 bases, and 6 bases had no gene match. CDR3 in amino acids: CASRDLDRGYEQYF. DNA of the CDR3: TGTGCCAGCAGAGACTTGGACAGGGGCTACGAGCAGTACTTC.

The chain uses TRBV6-5 and TRBJ2-2, with D hard to call. This CDR3 comprises 14 residues. Trimming left V 5 bases short and J 2 bases short, with 9 bases between. The germline V gene has CDR1 MNHEY and CDR2 SVGAGI. The CDR3 protein is CASSQARNTGELFF. The CDR3 nucleotides read TGTGCCAGCAGTCAAGCGAGAAACACCGGGGAGCTGTTTTTT.

The chain combines TRBV5-1 with TRBJ1-1, with TRBD1 as a possible D gene (5 bases). CDR3 size: 11 residues. Germline lookup yields CDR1 SGHRS and CDR2 YFSETQ. V was shortened by 4 bases and J by 7 bases, with 8 bases between the two germline ends. The CDR3 DNA reads TGCGCCAGCAGCGCGCAGGGTGAAGCTTTCTTT. It codes for CASSAQGEAFF.

A single count supports this clone. The CDR3 DNA follows: TGTGCCAGCAGCTACCTAGCGGAGTACAATGAGCAGTTCTTC. Its translation is CASSYLAEYNEQFF. The V gene is TRBV6-5, the J gene TRBJ2-1; 7 nucleotides agree with TRBD2. CDR3 length equals 14 residues. V lost 6 bases, J lost 4 bases, and 6 bases stayed unmatched. Germline V gives CDR1 MNHEY, CDR2 SVGAGI.

The gene calls are TRBV7-3 and TRBJ2-3; perhaps TRBD2 as D (7 bases). V was cut by 5 bases and J by 1 base, with 16 bases left in between. From germline, CDR1 is SGHTA and CDR2 FQGTGA. The CDR3 length is 16 residues. The DNA of the CDR3 is TGTGCCAGCAGCCTCATCGCGGGGGCCGGCACAGATACGCAGTATTTT. Translating it yields CASSLIAGAGTDTQYF.

J is TRBJ2-7 and V is TRBV13; 9 bases are a match to TRBD2. CDR1 is PRHDT, CDR2 FYEKMQ, per germline (reference sequence). After removal of 0 bases from V and 5 bases from J, the junction contained 11 bases not matched to a gene. The CDR3 length is 17 residues. The CDR3 protein is CASSLGLAGINADEQYF. The CDR3 coding sequence is TGTGCCAGCAGCTTAGGCCTAGCGGGGATAAACGCGGACGAGCAGTACTTC. The variable domain in full, with the rest retrieved from reference TRBV13 and TRBJ2-7, is AAGVIQSPRHLIKEKRETATLKCYPIPRHDTVYWYQQGPGQDPQFLISFYEKMQSDKGSIPDRFSAQQFSDYHSELNMSSLELGDSALYFCASSLGLAGINADEQYFGPGTRLTVT.

This clone was observed once. The chain employs TRBV6-5 and TRBJ2-7, with D possibly matching TRBD2 (5 bases). Trimming removed 0 bases from V and 5 bases from J, with 11 bases in between. The CDR3 has 14 amino acids. CDR1 is MNHEY, CDR2 SVGAGI, per germline. CDR3 sequence reads: CASSYSKLEHEQYF. The CDR3 DNA follows: TGTGCCAGCAGTTACTCGAAACTAGAGCACGAGCAGTACTTC.

The V gene is TRBV21-1, the J gene TRBJ2-4; the table assigns TRBD2, which was not confirmed against the DNA. TRBV21-1 is described as a pseudogene. The CDR3 runs 20 residues. The CDR3 loop is CASSKEGRLAELEAKNIQYF. The CDR3 nucleotides read TGTGCCAGCAGCAAAGAGGGGAGACTAGCGGAATTAGAAGCCAAAAACATTCAGTACTTC.

The chain carries TRBV11-2 and TRBJ2-1; D perhaps matches TRBD2 (5 bases). The CDR3 loop spans 15 amino acids. Germline lookup yields CDR1 SGHAT and CDR2 FQNNGV. Trimming took off 5 bases at V and 8 bases at J, with 19 bases between the two ends. The DNA for the CDR3 is TGTGCCAGCAGCCCTATACTAGAGGTGGACGATGAGCAGTTCTTC. Translation: CASSPILEVDDEQFF.

The chain employs TRBV5-1 and TRBJ2-5, with a weak D call TRBD2 (6 bases). In germline, CDR1 is SGHRS, CDR2 YFSETQ. This CDR3 contains 17 residues. The V and J ends lost 7 bases and 0 bases respectively, with 22 bases between them. The CDR3 nucleotides are TGCGCCAGCGGACCCGGGACTGACGGTTTTTACCAAGAGACCCAGTACTTC. This encodes CASGPGTDGFYQETQYF. The whole variable domain, filled in from reference TRBV5-1 and TRBJ2-5, reads KAGVTQTPRYLIKTRGQQVTLSCSPISGHRSVSWYQQTPGQGLQFLFEYFSETQRNKGNFPGRFSGRQFSNSRSEMNVSTLELGDSALYLCASGPGTDGFYQETQYFGPGTRLLVL.

J is TRBJ2-2 and V is TRBV13, with a possible D match to TRBD2 (5 bases). V lost 1 base, J lost 0 bases, and 12 bases lay in between. From germline, CDR1 is PRHDT and CDR2 FYEKMQ (reference sequence). The CDR3 loop spans 17 amino acids. In DNA form, the CDR3 reads TGTGCCAGCAGCTTAGAAGATCCAGCGGCGAACACCGGGGAGCTGTTTTTT. Its translation: CASSLEDPAANTGELFF.